Detailed here is one T cell receptor beta chain. Authors' data handling: Amplification of reference gene primers was used by the study to estimate nucleated cell counts. TCRdb keeps only in-frame clones here, not all; method: immunoSEQ multiplex PCR. V and J calls and clone size are as listed in that table; D and trimming were resolved from the DNA. The profile shows about 260,000 clones, approximately 86% of them singletons. These data belong to a study of blood T cell repertoires in COVID-19. Study background: PBMCs, B-cell-depleted T cells, or T cells provided the cDNA or gDNA that made up the material.

V lost 2 bases to trimming and J lost 2 bases, with 10 bases between them. CDR1 SGHTA and CDR2 FQGNSA come from the germline V gene. The CDR3 spans 14 residues. The origin of this receptor is a man aged 30 to 45 with active or convalescent COVID-19. The V gene is TRBV7-2, the J gene TRBJ2-7; maybe TRBD2 (5 bases). Sample: peripheral blood. CDR3 in DNA: TGTGCCAGCAGCTTAAGTCCGGGAACCTACGAGCAGTACTTC. It encodes CASSLSPGTYEQYF.